These T cell receptor beta chains were read from a single sample in a study of blood T cells in healthy people across ages. TCRdb reprocessed the 5' RACE reads via MiXCR and lists one record per CDR3 protein. The sample carries 700,000 or so distinct CDR3 sequences, around two fifths recorded once. Sequenced material: blood. Receptors were obtained from an elderly man in good health. The CDR3 runs from the conserved cysteine through the conserved F or W. For some rows the clone size is stated as once, few or many, or as a class when expanded; others skip it.

>TRBV20-1|NA|TRBJ2-3
CSAGGGLNTQYF
>TRBV7-2|few|TRBJ1-2
CASSLGQRDGYTF
>TRBV6-1|NA|TRBJ2-4
CASSLEGLAKNIQYF
>TRBV3-1|few|TRBJ1-1
CASSQGQGSTEAFF
>TRBV20-1|NA|TRBJ2-3
CSAPKGPSGRRYTQYF
>TRBV6-2/TRBV6-3|NA|TRBJ1-2
CASSDLTDYGYTF
>TRBV5-1|few|TRBJ1-2
CASSSGMGGVNYGYTF
>TRBV29-1|NA|TRBJ2-3
CSVVRAMGGGGTDTQYF
>TRBV20-1|many|TRBJ1-6
CSASAGAGGNSPLHF
>TRBV24-1|NA|TRBJ2-1
CAASDPPTSGREEEQFF
>TRBV13|once|TRBJ2-3
CASRETSGRDTQYF
>TRBV24-1|few|TRBJ2-7
CATSDLYVRSSYEQYF
>TRBV20-1|NA|TRBJ1-5
CSARVPGGGIQPQHF
>TRBV2|NA|TRBJ2-5
CASMRGRETQYF
>TRBV4-2|NA|TRBJ2-1
CASSQEVSGGASEQFF
>TRBV14|few|TRBJ1-1
CASSQDMGIIRNTEAFF
>TRBV5-1|NA|TRBJ2-3
CARSSPGGTDTQYF
>TRBV5-1|few|NA
CASSNGDGDYEQYF
>TRBV28|few|TRBJ2-3
CASRSGGNTQYF
>TRBV20-1|NA|TRBJ1-4
CSASPNAYNEKLFF